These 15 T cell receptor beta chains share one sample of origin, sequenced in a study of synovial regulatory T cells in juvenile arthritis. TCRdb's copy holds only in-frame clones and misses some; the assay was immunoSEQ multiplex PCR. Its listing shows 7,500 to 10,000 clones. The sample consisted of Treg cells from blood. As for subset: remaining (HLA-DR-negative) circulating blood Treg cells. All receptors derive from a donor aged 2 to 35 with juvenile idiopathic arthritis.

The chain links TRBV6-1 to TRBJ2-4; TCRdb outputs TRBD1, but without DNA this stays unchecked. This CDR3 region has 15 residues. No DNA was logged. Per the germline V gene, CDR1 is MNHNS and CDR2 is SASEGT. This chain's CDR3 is CASSPRGLTKNIQYF.

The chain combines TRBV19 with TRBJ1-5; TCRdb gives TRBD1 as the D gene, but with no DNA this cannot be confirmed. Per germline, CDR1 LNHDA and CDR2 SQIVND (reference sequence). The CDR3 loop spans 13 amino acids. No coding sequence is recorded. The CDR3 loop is CASSIRIQQPQHF.

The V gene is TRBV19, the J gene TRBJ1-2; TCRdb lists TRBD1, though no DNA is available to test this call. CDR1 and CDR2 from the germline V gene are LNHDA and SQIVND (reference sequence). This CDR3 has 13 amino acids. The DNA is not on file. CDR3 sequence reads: CASSRTTNYGYTF.

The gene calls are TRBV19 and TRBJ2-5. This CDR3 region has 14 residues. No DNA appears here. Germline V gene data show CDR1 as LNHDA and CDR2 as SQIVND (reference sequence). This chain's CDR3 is CASSFEGFSYEQYF.

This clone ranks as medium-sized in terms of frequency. The CDR3 loop reads CAISKTGNTEAFF. This chain joins TRBV10-3 and TRBJ1-1; checking the TCRdb D call of TRBD1 is not possible without DNA. The CDR3 has 13 residues. No DNA sequence was recorded. Germline V gene data show CDR1 as ENHRY and CDR2 as SYGVKD.

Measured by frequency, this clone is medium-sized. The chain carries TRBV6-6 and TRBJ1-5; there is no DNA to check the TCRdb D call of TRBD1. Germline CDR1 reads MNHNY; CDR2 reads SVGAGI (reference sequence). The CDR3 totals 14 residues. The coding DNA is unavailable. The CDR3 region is CASSRTGGYQPQHF.

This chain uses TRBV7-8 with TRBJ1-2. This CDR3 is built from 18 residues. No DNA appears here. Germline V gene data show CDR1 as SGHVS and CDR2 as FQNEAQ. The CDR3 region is CASSLARDGGGSNYGYTF.

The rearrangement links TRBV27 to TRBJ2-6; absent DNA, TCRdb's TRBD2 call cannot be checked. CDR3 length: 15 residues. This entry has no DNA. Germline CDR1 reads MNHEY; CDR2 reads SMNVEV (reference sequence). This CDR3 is CASSFRVARVNVLTF.

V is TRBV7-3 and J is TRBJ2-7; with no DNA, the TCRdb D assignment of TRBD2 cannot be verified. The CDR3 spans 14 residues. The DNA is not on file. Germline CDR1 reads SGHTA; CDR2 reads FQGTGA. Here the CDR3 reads CASSLTGGSGEQYF.

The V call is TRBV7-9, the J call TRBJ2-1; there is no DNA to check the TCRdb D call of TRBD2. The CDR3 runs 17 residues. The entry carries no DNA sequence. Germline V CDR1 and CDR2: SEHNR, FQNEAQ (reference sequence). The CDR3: CASSLGLAGDLYNEQFF.

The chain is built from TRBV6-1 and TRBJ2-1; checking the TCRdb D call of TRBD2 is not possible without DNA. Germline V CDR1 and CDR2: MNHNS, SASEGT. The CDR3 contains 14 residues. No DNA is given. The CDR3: CASKLNHGYNEQFF.

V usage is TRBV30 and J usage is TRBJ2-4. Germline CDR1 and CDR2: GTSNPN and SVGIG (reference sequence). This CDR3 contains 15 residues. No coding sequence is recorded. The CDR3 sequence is CAWRFPALAKNIQYF.

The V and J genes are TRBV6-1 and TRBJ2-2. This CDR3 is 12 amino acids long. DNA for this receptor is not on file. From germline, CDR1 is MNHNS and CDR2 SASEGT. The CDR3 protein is CASKGSTGELFF.

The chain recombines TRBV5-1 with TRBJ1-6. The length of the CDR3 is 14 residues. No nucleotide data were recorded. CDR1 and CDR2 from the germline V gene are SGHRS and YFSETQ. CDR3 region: CASSLGGGSSPLHF.

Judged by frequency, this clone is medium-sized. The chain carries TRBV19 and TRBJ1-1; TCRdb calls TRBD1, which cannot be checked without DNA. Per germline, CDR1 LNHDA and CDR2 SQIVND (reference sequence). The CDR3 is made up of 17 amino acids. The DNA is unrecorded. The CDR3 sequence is CASRGIREVPVNTEAFF.